These T cell receptor beta chains were read from a single sample in a study of T cell responses to AZD1222 COVID-19 vaccine. TCRdb's copy holds only in-frame clones and misses some; the assay was immunoSEQ multiplex PCR. The data show about 170,000 clones, roughly 87% seen once. Sequenced material: peripheral blood, taken 28 days after the second AZD1222 dose. The source is an adult who received the AZD1222 COVID-19 vaccine. Both conserved end residues are part of each CDR3. The D gene is left open where the match is weak. Clone size is not always given. Where it is, it says once, few, many or a class for expanded clones.

abundance | j_gene | v_gene | d_gene | CDR3aa | CDR3nt
- | TRBJ1-1 | TRBV19 | - | CASSVDRWGAFF | TGTGCCAGTAGTGTAGACAGGTGGGGAGCTTTCTTT
- | TRBJ1-1 | TRBV2 | - | CASSVLQGNTEAFF | TGTGCCAGCAGTGTTTTACAGGGCAACACTGAAGCTTTCTTT
- | TRBJ1-2 | TRBV10-3 | TRBD1 | CAISPSPDRAHYGYTF | TGTGCCATCAGTCCATCCCCGGACAGGGCTCACTATGGCTACACCTTC
- | TRBJ1-2 | TRBV12-3/TRBV12-4 | - | CASSLRSGGGYTF | TGTGCCAGCAGTTTAAGGTCAGGAGGCGGCTACACCTTC
- | TRBJ1-6 | TRBV5-4 | - | CASQEGVVDSPLHF | TGTGCCAGCCAAGAGGGGGTTGTGGATTCACCCCTCCACTTT
- | TRBJ2-5 | TRBV7-6 | TRBD2 | CASSLLAGGSQETQYF | TGTGCCAGCAGCCTTCTAGCGGGGGGTTCCCAAGAGACCCAGTACTTC
once | TRBJ1-4 | TRBV7-9 | TRBD1 | CASSQTGAREKLFF | TGTGCCAGCAGCCAGACAGGGGCTCGTGAAAAACTGTTTTTT
- | TRBJ2-3 | TRBV3-1/TRBV3-2 | - | CASSQVSRLVRGGSTDTQYF | TGTGCCAGCAGCCAAGTTTCCCGTTTAGTCAGGGGCGGAAGCACAGATACGCAGTATTTT
- | TRBJ1-5 | TRBV5-8 | - | CASSSRGAGYSNQPQHF | TGTGCCAGCAGCTCGAGGGGGGCCGGGTATAGCAATCAGCCCCAGCATTTT
- | TRBJ1-1 | TRBV5-4 | TRBD1 | CASSLHPGQGPEAFF | TGTGCCAGCAGCTTGCACCCAGGACAGGGGCCGGAAGCTTTCTTT
- | TRBJ1-2 | TRBV6-2/TRBV6-3 | - | CASSLTKNYGYTF | TGTGCCAGCAGTCTGACAAAAAACTATGGCTACACCTTC
- | TRBJ2-7 | TRBV24-1 | - | CATSDFEGGTPKTYEQYF | TGTGCCACCAGTGATTTCGAGGGCGGGACACCTAAAACCTACGAGCAGTACTTC
- | TRBJ1-2 | TRBV4-1 | TRBD1 | CASSQRGGTAVYGYTF | TGCGCCAGCAGCCAAAGAGGTGGGACAGCCGTCTATGGCTACACCTTC
- | TRBJ2-3 | TRBV4-2 | - | CASSQEARAGRADTQYF | TGTGCCAGCAGCCAAGAAGCTCGGGCGGGGCGGGCAGATACGCAGTATTTT
- | TRBJ1-2 | TRBV27 | - | CASSFSQANYGYTF | TGTGCCAGCAGTTTTTCTCAAGCTAACTATGGCTACACCTTC
once | TRBJ2-2 | TRBV4-1 | TRBD1 | CASSPGTVRAGELFF | TGCGCCAGCAGCCCCGGGACAGTAAGGGCCGGGGAGCTGTTTTTT
- | TRBJ2-4 | TRBV10-3 | TRBD2 | CAISDPLAGGPHIQYF | TGTGCCATCAGTGACCCTCTAGCGGGGGGGCCCCACATTCAGTACTTC
- | TRBJ2-5 | TRBV5-6 | - | CASSLVRLTQETQYF | TGTGCCAGCAGCTTGGTACGGTTGACGCAAGAGACCCAGTACTTC
- | TRBJ1-1 | TRBV6-2/TRBV6-3 | TRBD1 | CASSSSGGWGTEAFF | TGTGCCAGCAGTTCCTCAGGGGGCTGGGGCACTGAAGCTTTCTTT
- | TRBJ2-7 | TRBV2 | TRBD1 | CASSDIPGQGSYEQYF | TGTGCCAGCAGTGATATCCCGGGACAGGGTTCCTACGAGCAGTACTTC
once | TRBJ2-1 | TRBV3-1/TRBV3-2 | - | CASSQVSGYEQFF | TGTGCCAGCAGCCAAGTTTCGGGCTACGAGCAGTTCTTC
- | TRBJ2-2 | TRBV5-5 | - | CASSLGARWNTGELFF | TGTGCCAGCAGCTTGGGGGCGCGGTGGAACACCGGGGAGCTGTTTTTT
- | TRBJ1-4 | TRBV7-7 | - | CASSLSGARGEKLFF | TGTGCCAGCAGCTTATCAGGGGCGAGGGGGGAAAAACTGTTTTTT
- | TRBJ1-5 | TRBV5-1 | - | CASSLSDPSNQPQHF | TGCGCCAGCAGCTTGTCTGATCCTAGCAATCAGCCCCAGCATTTT
- | TRBJ1-6 | TRBV27 | - | CASSLFRQAHSPLHF | TGTGCCAGCAGTTTATTTAGACAGGCACATTCACCCCTCCACTTT